The 10 T cell receptor beta chains in this list originate from one sample, sequenced in a study of post-analysis software for immune sequencing data. Whole-study findings and limits: Patients used a few TRBV segments, including TRBV5-6, TRBV5-1 and TRBV20-1, more often than controls.

Carried by the TCR beta cDNA libraries were unique molecular identifiers. One entry per CDR3 protein, called by TCRdb with MiXCR from the PCR reads. The sample consists of hundreds of thousands of distinct CDR3 sequences, roughly 58% of them appearing once. What these receptors recognize is not known. Sequences were obtained from blood. Source of these receptors: a girl aged 5 to 17 with multiple sclerosis.

This clonotype was seen a handful of times. For the CDR3, the DNA is TGCAGTGCTAGAGATTGGGGGACTAGCGGGGGCTTCGAGCAGTACTTC. It yields the protein CSARDWGTSGGFEQYF. This chain joins TRBV20-1 and TRBJ2-7; 14 nucleotides match TRBD2. Germline assignment: CDR1 DFQATT and CDR2 SNEGSKA (reference sequence). CDR3 length: 16 amino acids. The V segment lost 0 bases and the J segment 6 bases; nucleotides outside the gene matches: 7.

The V call is TRBV18, the J call TRBJ1-2; maybe TRBD1 (5 bases). Germline assignment: CDR1 KGHSH and CDR2 LQKENI. This CDR3 has 14 amino acids. V was trimmed by 3 bases and J by 8 bases, leaving 16 bases between them. The CDR3 coding sequence is TGTGCCAGCTCACCCCCAGAGTTGGGGGACGGCTACACCTTC. Its protein product is CASSPPELGDGYTF.

This clonotype was picked up a small number of times. This chain connects TRBV6-2 or TRBV6-3 to TRBJ2-1; TRBD2 is a possible D gene (6 bases). V lost 0 bases and J lost 3, with 15 bases in between. The CDR3 consists of 17 residues. Germline V gene data show CDR1 as MNHEY and CDR2 as SVGEGT. CDR3 nucleotides: TGTGCCAGCAGTTACTCTCGTGGAGCGGGCCTCTACAATGAGCAGTTCTTC. It codes for CASSYSRGAGLYNEQFF.

The rearrangement joins TRBV5-1 to TRBJ1-1, with TRBD1 matching 11 bases. The CDR3 contains 14 residues. After removal of 4 bases from V and 6 bases from J, the junction contained 5 bases not matched to a gene. The germline V gene has CDR1 SGHRS and CDR2 YFSETQ. Here the CDR3 reads CASSRDRGVAEAFF. The CDR3 bases are TGCGCCAGCAGCAGGGACAGGGGGGTCGCTGAAGCTTTCTTT.

The chain joins TRBV5-5 to TRBJ2-3; a possible D gene is TRBD2 (5 bases). CDR3 size: 17 residues. Germline CDR1 and CDR2: SGHKS and YYEKEE (reference sequence). Trimming removed 3 bases from V and 3 bases from J, with 20 bases in between. CDR3 loop: CASSSVAGISLTDTQYF. The CDR3 DNA reads as TGTGCCAGCAGCTCCGTGGCCGGGATCTCTCTGACAGATACGCAGTATTTT.

The rearrangement links TRBV12-5 to TRBJ1-1; D is perhaps TRBD1 (6 bases). Germline values: CDR1 LGHNT, CDR2 FRNRAP. This CDR3 is built from 15 residues. The germline V and J ends were trimmed by 3 bases and 2 bases, with 13 bases remaining between them. CDR3 DNA: TGTGCTAGTGGTTTAGCCCGGACAGTAAACACTGAAGCTTTCTTT. This gives the protein CASGLARTVNTEAFF.

Only a few counts were recorded for this clonotype. The chain combines TRBV7-6 with TRBJ2-7; the D call may be TRBD1 or TRBD2 (5 bases each). The CDR3 extends over 16 amino acids. V was shortened by 1 base and J by 3 bases, with 16 bases between the two germline ends. In germline, CDR1 is SGHVS, CDR2 FNYEAQ. The CDR3 DNA reads TGTGCCAGCAGCTTAGGACCCGGGACCGCCAACTACGAGCAGTACTTC. It translates to CASSLGPGTANYEQYF.

This chain uses TRBV6-5 with TRBJ2-7; 8 bases line up with TRBD1. CDR3 length: 15 residues. Germline CDR1 is MNHEY and CDR2 is SVGAGI. V shed 2 bases, J shed 0 bases, and the junction held 3 bases outside the gene matches. The CDR3 reads CASSYGTGLSYEQYF. DNA for the CDR3: TGTGCCAGCAGTTACGGGACAGGCCTCTCCTACGAGCAGTACTTC.

This clonotype was counted only a few times. At one of its ends the junction is not consistent with the germline gene, which may arise from a read error. The J gene is TRBJ2-5, the V gene TRBV5-1; 13 bases are a match to TRBD2. Germline V gene lookup returns CDR1 SGHRS and CDR2 YFSETQ. The CDR3 covers 15 residues. This CDR3 reads CASSLGTSGKETQYF. In DNA, the CDR3 is TGTGCCAGCAGTTTGGGGACTAGCGGGAAAGAGACCCAGTACTTC. Full variable domain (rest looked up from reference TRBV5-1 and TRBJ2-5): KAGVTQTPRYLIKTRGQQVTLSCSPISGHRSVSWYQQTPGQGLQFLFEYFSETQRNKGNFPGRFSGRQFSNSRSEMNVSTLELGDSALYLCASSLGTSGKETQYFGPGTRLLVL.

The rearrangement links TRBV6-1 to TRBJ2-7, with 13 bases that match TRBD2. Germline lookup yields CDR1 MNHNS and CDR2 SASEGT. Unmatched junction bases numbered 11, after V lost 6 bases and J lost 0 bases. This CDR3 spans 18 amino acids. CDR3 protein: CASSIRKLAGGPSYEQYF. In DNA form, the CDR3 reads TGTGCCAGCAGCATTAGGAAACTAGCGGGAGGGCCCTCCTACGAGCAGTACTTC.